This T cell receptor beta chain comes out of a study of radiation and T cells in renal cell carcinoma. The time point here: blood 4 weeks post-SBRT, at nephrectomy. Noted treatment: 15 Gy SBRT to primary tumor, nephrectomy 4 weeks later. Nephrectomy followed 15 Gy stereotactic body radiation by 4 weeks. Radiation-treated patients gave blood at baseline, week 2 and week 4. The patient's renal cell carcinoma had clear cell pathology. Study-wide results and limits: In blood, top tumor clones expanded by 2 weeks, shrinking by 4.

This clone turned up a few times. What it binds is not known. The germline V gene has CDR1 MNHEY and CDR2 SMNVEV (reference sequence). J lost 4 bases, V lost 6 bases, and 7 bases had no gene match. This CDR3 comprises 15 residues. Produced via immunoSEQ multiplex PCR; TCRdb's table is partial and in-frame only. The data contain some 150,000 clones, 75% to 90% of them seen just once; the ten biggest clones take up 15% to 20%. This TCR came from a woman between 50 and 59 years old with renal cell carcinoma. J is TRBJ2-2 and V is TRBV27; 8 bases align to TRBD1. Sequenced material: blood, taken from a patient whose treatment included radiotherapy and nephrectomy. CDR3: CASSRQGSGTGELFF. For the CDR3, the DNA is TGTGCCAGCAGCCGACAGGGGTCGGGCACCGGGGAGCTGTTTTTT.